This TCR beta chain comes out of a study of OX40 agonist ivuxolimab in advanced cancers. Study information: Ivuxolimab, an agonist antibody against OX40 (CD134), was given to patients.

Trimming at V came to 5 bases and at J to 1 base, leaving 2 bases not matched to a gene. This CDR3 comprises 15 residues. Germline assignment: CDR1 SGHAT and CDR2 FQDESV (reference sequence). Study-level points and caveats: By week 6 at 0.1 to 3.0 mg/kg, blood CD4+ and CD8+ T cells had expanded clonally. Expansion of clones was among the lowest in partial responders at 0.1-3.0 mg/kg.

Clones were read by immunoSEQ multiplex PCR, and TCRdb kept only the in-frame ones, dropping some. There are tens of thousands of clones in the sample; almost 95% occur only once, and approximately 3% lies in the top ten. About this clone: Its specificity is not known.

V and J are TRBV11-1 and TRBJ2-7; 13 bases fit TRBD2. This TCR was recovered from an adult with an advanced solid tumor such as melanoma, head and neck, liver or kidney cancer. The source material was CD4+ or CD8+ T cells sorted from blood, sampled in a trial of the OX40 agonist ivuxolimab. The DNA of the CDR3 is TGTGCCAGCAGCATACTAGCGGGAGGGTCCTACGAGCAGTACTTC. The encoded protein is CASSILAGGSYEQYF.